This T cell receptor (beta chain) was retrieved from a study of identical twins. Overall study results and limits: Twins shared beta out-of-frame sequences in excess, but this excess was weaker.

The V gene's germline CDR1 is DFQATT and CDR2 SNEGSKA (reference sequence). The CDR3 covers 18 residues. The junction had 13 bases not matched to a gene; V was cut back by 3 bases and J by 2 bases. Concerning this clonotype itself: Its antigen is not known.

One entry per CDR3 protein results from TCRdb running MiXCR on the 5' RACE reads. The sample holds hundreds of thousands of distinct CDR3 sequences, 18% seen once. The same data also went into a second study, on T cells expressing NK-cell markers. As that study records: Roughly six donors showed dominant NKG2C+ clonotypes comprising about 1.0-7.5% of their CD8+ T cells.

J is TRBJ2-3 and V is TRBV20-1; 11 nucleotides align to TRBD2. The clonotype originates from a woman aged 18-30 years in good health. Sequencing was done on a sample of PBMCs. The CDR3 nucleotides read TGCAGTGCTAGGGGAGCCCTTAGCGGGGGGGCGTACACAGATACGCAGTATTTT. As protein: CSARGALSGGAYTDTQYF.